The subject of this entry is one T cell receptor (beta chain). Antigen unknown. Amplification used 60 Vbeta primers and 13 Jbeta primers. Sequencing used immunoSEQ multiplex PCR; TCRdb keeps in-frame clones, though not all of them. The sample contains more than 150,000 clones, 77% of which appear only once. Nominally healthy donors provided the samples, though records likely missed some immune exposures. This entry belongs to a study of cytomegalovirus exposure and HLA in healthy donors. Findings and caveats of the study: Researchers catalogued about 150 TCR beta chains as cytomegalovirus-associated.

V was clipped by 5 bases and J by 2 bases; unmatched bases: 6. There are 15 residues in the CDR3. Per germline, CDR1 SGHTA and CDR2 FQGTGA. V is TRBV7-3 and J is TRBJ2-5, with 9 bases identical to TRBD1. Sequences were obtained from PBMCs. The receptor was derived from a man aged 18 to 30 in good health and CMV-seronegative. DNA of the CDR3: TGTGCCAGCAGCAACGGACAGGGGCTTCAAGAGACCCAGTACTTC. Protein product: CASSNGQGLQETQYF.